This T cell receptor (beta chain) emerged from a study of resident and recirculating memory T cells in vitiligo. On the study more broadly: The samples were homogenized without cell sorting before genomic DNA extraction.

Only a few counts were recorded for this clone. Its cognate antigen is unknown. Study outcomes and limitations: Sequences differed between biopsy sites and patients, suggesting private specificity. No single dominant TCR clone appeared; lesion clonality varied.

Using immunoSEQ multiplex PCR, the repertoire was profiled, and TCRdb retains in-frame clones only, with some absent. The table records tens of thousands of clones, roughly nine tenths of them present only once. This sequence was found in a male donor with vitiligo. The sequencing input was blood.

CDR3 amino acids: CASRRRGYEQYF. In DNA form, the CDR3 reads TGTGCCAGCAGACGTCGAGGCTACGAGCAGTACTTC. V is TRBV28 and J is TRBJ2-7; D unresolved. The V end was cut by 6 bases, the J end by 3 bases, with 9 bases between. The germline V gene has CDR1 MDHEN and CDR2 SYDVKM. The length of the CDR3 is 12 residues.